The 26 T cell receptor beta chains listed next were all sequenced from one sample in a study of T cells after yellow fever vaccination (dated by TCRdb to the late 2010s). Libraries were prepared through 5' RACE. Sequenced on an Illumina HiSeq 2500. Clones were called with MiXCR by TCRdb after fastp trimmed the public reads at Q25, and only in-frame beta chains were retained. Identical CDR3 protein sequences are pooled into one entry, listed with their most common genes and DNA. In all, the sample holds over 150,000 distinct CDR3 sequences, and 5.5% to 7.5% of those were seen once. The ten most abundant clones make up less than 3% of the sample. Taken with the paper, the label for treatment or condition translates to: live attenuated yellow fever vaccine strain. Source: CD4+ T cells sorted from PBMCs, taken on the day of the first yellow fever vaccination. The receptors originated from a man aged 18 to 35 who received the YFV17D yellow fever vaccine.

A few counts support this clonotype. The rearrangement joins TRBV5-1 to TRBJ2-2, with D perhaps TRBD1 (6 bases). The CDR3 length is 15 residues. V dropped 4 bases and J dropped 6 bases, with 16 bases sitting between them. Germline V gene data show CDR1 as SGHRS and CDR2 as YFSETQ. In nucleotides, the CDR3 is TGCGCCAGCAGCCCCGGGACATACGGTTCCGGGGAGCTGTTTTTT. This codes for CASSPGTYGSGELFF.

V usage is TRBV4-3 and J usage is TRBJ1-6, with 9 bases aligning to TRBD1. The ends lost 3 bases at V and 8 bases at J; junction bases unmatched: 5. CDR3 size: 15 residues. Germline V lookup: CDR1 LGHNA, CDR2 YSLEER. The CDR3 DNA reads TGCGCCAGCAGCCACAGAGGGGACAGGGATTCACCCCTCCACTTT. It yields the protein CASSHRGDRDSPLHF.

The chain uses TRBV29-1 and TRBJ2-1; 8 bases line up with TRBD1. Germline CDR1 reads SQVTM; CDR2 reads ANQGSEA. There are 13 residues in the CDR3. The DNA for the CDR3 is TGCGTCGGGGTCGGGGACAGGCTCAATGAGCAGTTCTTC. Its protein product is CVGVGDRLNEQFF.

This CDR3 reads CASTSAGPGQGAVGYTF. The CDR3 DNA reads as TGTGCCAGCACTTCCGCGGGTCCGGGACAGGGGGCTGTTGGCTACACCTTC. The V and J genes are TRBV6-5 and TRBJ1-2; 12 bases match TRBD1. The CDR3 has 17 amino acids. Germline V lookup: CDR1 MNHEY, CDR2 SVGAGI. The ends lost 7 bases at V and 7 bases at J; junction bases unmatched: 16.

The CDR3 spells CASSSQGSYNSPLHF. The CDR3 region has the DNA TGTGCCAGCAGCTCACAGGGTTCCTATAATTCACCCCTCCACTTT. The rearrangement joins TRBV5-4 to TRBJ1-6, with D possibly TRBD1 on 6 matching bases. Trimming left V 3 bases short and J 1 base short, with 8 bases between. CDR1 and CDR2 (germline): SGHNT, YYREEE (reference sequence). The CDR3 sequence is 15 residues long. Complete variable domain (other parts from reference TRBV5-4 and TRBJ1-6): ETGVTQSPTHLIKTRGQQVTLRCSSQSGHNTVSWYQQALGQGPQFIFQYYREEENGRGNFPPRFSGLQFPNYSSELNVNALELDDSALYLCASSSQGSYNSPLHFGNGTRLTVT.

The V and J genes are TRBV6-5 and TRBJ2-3, with a possible D match to TRBD2 (5 bases). The germline gives CDR1 MNHEY, CDR2 SVGAGI. Deletions cut 0 bases from V and 3 bases from J, with 13 bases between. The CDR3 contains 16 residues. CDR3 DNA: TGTGCCAGCAGTTACTCGGCTAGCTCCCCGACAGATACGCAGTATTTT. This sequence encodes CASSYSASSPTDTQYF.

In nucleotides, the CDR3 is TGTGCCAGGGGCCACGGACAGGTAGCCAAAAACATTCAGTACTTC. Protein: CARGHGQVAKNIQYF. The chain carries TRBV5-6 and TRBJ2-4; 7 nucleotides agree with TRBD1. CDR3 length: 15 residues. J gave up 0 bases and V 8 bases, and 8 bases lay outside the gene matches. Germline V gene lookup returns CDR1 SGHDT and CDR2 YYEEEE.

This clonotype came up a few times. The V gene is TRBV7-8, the J gene TRBJ2-2; D tentatively reads TRBD1 or TRBD2 (5 bases each). This CDR3 is built from 14 residues. The ends were cut back, 2 bases at V and 7 bases at J, with 11 bases in the middle. CDR1 is SGHVS, CDR2 FQNEAQ, per germline. DNA for the CDR3: TGTGCCAGCAGCTTAACGAGGGGTAGCGGGGAGCTGTTTTTT. Translating gives CASSLTRGSGELFF. Filled out from reference TRBV7-8 and TRBJ2-2, the complete variable domain reads GAGVSQSPRYKVAKRGQDVALRCDPISGHVSLFWYQQALGQGPEFLTYFQNEAQLDKSGLPSDRFFAERPEGSVSTLKIQRTQQEDSAVYLCASSLTRGSGELFFGEGSRLTVL.

The gene calls are TRBV3-1 and TRBJ2-7, with TRBD1 as a possible D gene (6 bases). The germline V gene encodes CDR1 LGHDT and CDR2 YNNKEL (reference sequence). CDR3 length: 12 residues. Trimming shortened V by 0 bases and J by 6 bases, and 6 bases separated the two germline ends. The CDR3 nucleotides are TGTGCCAGCAGCCAAGACAGGGGCGAGCAGTACTTC. Protein product: CASSQDRGEQYF.

This clonotype was observed at least ten times. The chain couples TRBV5-4 to TRBJ1-2; weak D call: TRBD1 (5 bases). V was clipped by 1 base and J by 1 base, with 11 bases between them. The CDR3 totals 15 residues. Looked up from germline, CDR1 is SGHNT and CDR2 is YYREEE (reference sequence). Written as DNA, the CDR3 is TGTGCCAGCAGCTTGCCGGGACGGAATAACTATGGCTACACCTTC. Its translation: CASSLPGRNNYGYTF.

A few counts support this clonotype. The chain carries TRBV6-1 and TRBJ1-2, with D perhaps matching TRBD1 (5 bases). The germline gives CDR1 MNHNS, CDR2 SASEGT. CDR3 length equals 14 residues. Trimming took 7 bases from V and 3 from J, leaving 15 bases between them. Here the CDR3 reads CASKPGRTDYGYTF. The CDR3 bases are TGTGCCAGCAAACCGGGACGGACTGACTATGGCTACACCTTC.

This sequence joins TRBV13 and TRBJ2-1; maybe TRBD2 (5 bases). This CDR3 has 15 residues. Germline V gives CDR1 PRHDT, CDR2 FYEKMQ (reference sequence). The germline V and J ends were trimmed by 11 bases and 1 base, with 18 bases remaining between them. This chain's CDR3 is CASSGLDQSYNEQFF. The DNA of the CDR3 is TGTGCCTCCTCGGGGTTGGATCAGTCCTACAATGAGCAGTTCTTC. The variable domain in full, with the rest retrieved from reference TRBV13 and TRBJ2-1, is AAGVIQSPRHLIKEKRETATLKCYPIPRHDTVYWYQQGPGQDPQFLISFYEKMQSDKGSIPDRFSAQQFSDYHSELNMSSLELGDSALYFCASSGLDQSYNEQFFGPGTRLTVL.

The chain is built from TRBV19 and TRBJ2-5, with a tentative D call TRBD1 (6 bases). This CDR3 is built from 16 residues. Trimming cost V 6 bases and J 5 bases, with 22 bases left between them. Per germline, CDR1 LNHDA and CDR2 SQIVND (reference sequence). The CDR3 nucleotides are TGTGCCAGTAGACGCAGGGGCTCGAGTGTTGAGGAGACCCAGTACTTC. It codes for CASRRRGSSVEETQYF.

This clonotype was detected ten times or more. The chain uses TRBV7-9 and TRBJ1-4; 10 bases are a match to TRBD1. Germline CDR1 and CDR2: SEHNR and FQNEAQ (reference sequence). The V gene end was trimmed by 5 bases and the J gene end by 12 bases; junction bases not matched to a gene: 12. The CDR3 runs to 15 residues. CDR3 residues: CASSPPPGQGKELFF. The CDR3 region has the DNA TGTGCCAGCAGCCCGCCCCCGGGACAGGGGAAGGAACTGTTTTTT. Based on the CDR3 plus reference TRBV7-9 and TRBJ1-4, the full variable domain is DTGVSQNPRHKITKRGQNVTFRCDPISEHNRLYWYRQTLGQGPEFLTYFQNEAQLEKSRLLSDRFSAERPKGSFSTLEIQRTEQGDSAMYLCASSPPPGQGKELFFGSGTQLSVL.

This clonotype occurred many times. CDR3 sequence (DNA): TGCGCCAGCAGCTTGCGCGATGAGCAGTTCTTC. It yields the protein CASSLRDEQFF. The chain employs TRBV5-1 and TRBJ2-1; no reliable D call. Germline CDR1 is SGHRS and CDR2 is YFSETQ. The CDR3 spans 11 residues. The V end was cut by 1 base, the J end by 8 bases, with 4 bases between.

The gene calls are TRBV7-9 and TRBJ2-2; tentative D call: TRBD2 (5 bases). CDR1 and CDR2 (germline): SEHNR, FQNEAQ (reference sequence). The CDR3 is made up of 18 amino acids. Trimming took 4 bases from V and 3 from J, leaving 21 bases between them. CDR3 loop: CASSSIDYGPKDTGELFF. The CDR3 bases are TGTGCCAGCAGCTCGATCGACTACGGGCCTAAGGACACCGGGGAGCTGTTTTTT.

This clonotype was seen at least ten times. The rearrangement joins TRBV6-1 to TRBJ2-1, with D perhaps matching TRBD2 (7 bases). CDR3 length: 14 residues. The V gene's germline CDR1 is MNHNS and CDR2 SASEGT. V lost 8 bases and J 10 bases, leaving 21 bases between the germline ends. CDR3 protein: CASVPGGAQWEQFF. CDR3 coding DNA: TGTGCCAGCGTCCCGGGGGGCGCTCAATGGGAGCAGTTCTTC.

The chain is built from TRBV28 and TRBJ2-2; 11 bases match TRBD1. Trimming removed 6 bases from V and 4 bases from J; junction bases left unmatched: 7. This CDR3 spans 16 amino acids. Germline lookup yields CDR1 MDHEN and CDR2 SYDVKM. CDR3 bases: TGTGCCAGCAGACCCCCCGGGACAGGGGGCACCGGGGAGCTGTTTTTT. It is translated as CASRPPGTGGTGELFF.

This clonotype turned up a few times. The chain has TRBV27 and TRBJ2-2; 9 bases align to TRBD2. CDR1 and CDR2 from the germline V gene are MNHEY and SMNVEV (reference sequence). The CDR3 has 15 amino acids. V dropped 6 bases and J dropped 3; count of bases not matched to a gene: 5. This chain's CDR3 is CASRGGGVYTGELFF. As DNA, the CDR3 is TGTGCCAGCAGGGGCGGGGGGGTCTACACCGGGGAGCTGTTTTTT.

The sample holds many counts of this clonotype. The junction and the germline gene differ at one end; a read error may be behind it. The chain uses TRBV6-2 or TRBV6-3 and TRBJ2-7; D unclear. Germline V gene lookup returns CDR1 MNHEY and CDR2 SVGEGT. The CDR3 is 11 residues long. The CDR3, as DNA: TGTGTCAGCAGCACCGCCTACGAGCAGTACTTC. Its translation is CVSSTAYEQYF.

In its sample, this clonotype was seen many times. The V and J genes are TRBV7-8 and TRBJ2-1; D might be TRBD1 or TRBD2, each matching 6 bases. V was pared by 5 bases and J by 2 bases, with 16 bases between. Germline loops: CDR1 SGHVS, CDR2 FQNEAQ. The CDR3 is 16 residues long. CDR3 sequence (DNA): TGTGCCAGCAGCCCGGGGGCGACTTTCACCTACAATGAGCAGTTCTTC. Translated, it gives CASSPGATFTYNEQFF.

The gene calls are TRBV6-2 or TRBV6-3 and TRBJ2-1; the D call may be TRBD1 or TRBD2 (6 bases each). V was pared by 7 bases and J by 4 bases, with 11 bases between. There are 13 residues in the CDR3. Germline V gene sequence: CDR1 MNHEY, CDR2 SVGEGT. In DNA, the CDR3 is TGTGCCAGCAAGGGGGGCCTTTACAATGAGCAGTTCTTC. Translating gives CASKGGLYNEQFF.

This clonotype was seen ten or more times. The chain uses TRBV7-9 and TRBJ2-5, with 8 positions matching TRBD2. V shed 5 bases, J shed 5 bases, and the junction held 4 bases outside the gene matches. This CDR3 is built from 13 residues. Per the germline V gene, CDR1 is SEHNR and CDR2 is FQNEAQ (reference sequence). The CDR3 region has the DNA TGTGCCAGCAGCGGACTAGCACAGGAGACCCAGTACTTC. This encodes CASSGLAQETQYF.

This clonotype came up many times. The chain joins TRBV5-1 to TRBJ2-3, with D hard to call. The CDR3 loop spans 15 amino acids. CDR1 SGHRS and CDR2 YFSETQ come from the germline V gene. Trimming removed 2 bases from V and 1 base from J, with 11 bases in between. Written as DNA, the CDR3 is TGCGCCAGCAGCTTTCAGGACCCCCGCACAGATACGCAGTATTTT. Translating gives CASSFQDPRTDTQYF.

The chain uses TRBV7-9 and TRBJ1-1; D unclear. Trimming shortened V by 2 bases and J by 6 bases, and 10 bases separated the two germline ends. This CDR3 spans 13 amino acids. CDR1 and CDR2 from the germline V gene are SEHNR and FQNEAQ (reference sequence). Written as DNA, the CDR3 is TGTGCCAGCAGCTTACACAATATCGCTGAAGCTTTCTTT. Its translation is CASSLHNIAEAFF.

In its sample, this clonotype was seen a few times. The rearrangement joins TRBV5-1 to TRBJ1-1; D uncertain. Looked up from germline, CDR1 is SGHRS and CDR2 is YFSETQ. V lost 4 bases and J 4 bases, leaving 17 bases between the germline ends. The CDR3 is made up of 15 amino acids. The CDR3 sequence is CASSQMGVGGTEAFF. CDR3 nucleotide sequence: TGCGCCAGCAGCCAGATGGGTGTCGGAGGCACTGAAGCTTTCTTT.